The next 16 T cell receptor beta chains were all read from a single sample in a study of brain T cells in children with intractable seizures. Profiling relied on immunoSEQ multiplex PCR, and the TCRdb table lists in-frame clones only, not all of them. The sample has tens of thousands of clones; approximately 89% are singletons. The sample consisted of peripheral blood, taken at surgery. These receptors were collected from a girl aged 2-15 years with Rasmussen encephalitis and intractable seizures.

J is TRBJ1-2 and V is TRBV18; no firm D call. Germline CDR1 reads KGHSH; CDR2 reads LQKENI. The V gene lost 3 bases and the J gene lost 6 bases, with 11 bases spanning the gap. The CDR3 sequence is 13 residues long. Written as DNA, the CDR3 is TGTGCCAGCTCACCGATAGAATCAAATGGCTACACCTTC. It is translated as CASSPIESNGYTF.

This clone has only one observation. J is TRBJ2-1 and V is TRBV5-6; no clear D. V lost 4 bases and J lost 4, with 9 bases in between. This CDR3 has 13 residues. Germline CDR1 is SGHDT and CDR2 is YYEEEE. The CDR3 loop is CASSEALYNEQFF. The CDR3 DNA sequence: TGTGCCAGCAGCGAGGCACTATACAATGAGCAGTTCTTC. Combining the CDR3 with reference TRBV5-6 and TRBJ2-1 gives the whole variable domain DAGVTQSPTHLIKTRGQQVTLRCSPKSGHDTVSWYQQALGQGPQFIFQYYEEEERQRGNFPDRFSGHQFPNYSSELNVNALLLGDSALYLCASSEALYNEQFFGPGTRLTVL.

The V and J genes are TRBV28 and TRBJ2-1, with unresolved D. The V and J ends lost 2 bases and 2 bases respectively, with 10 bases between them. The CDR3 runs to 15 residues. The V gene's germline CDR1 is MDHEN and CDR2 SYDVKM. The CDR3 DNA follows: TGTGCCAGCAGTTTAACGGCACGACCCTACAATGAGCAGTTCTTC. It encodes CASSLTARPYNEQFF.

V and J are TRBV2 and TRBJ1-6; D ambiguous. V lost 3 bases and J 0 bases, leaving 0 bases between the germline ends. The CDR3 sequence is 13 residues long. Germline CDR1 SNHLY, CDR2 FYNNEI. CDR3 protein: CASSDSYNSPLHF. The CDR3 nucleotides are TGTGCCAGCAGTGACTCCTATAATTCACCCCTCCACTTT.

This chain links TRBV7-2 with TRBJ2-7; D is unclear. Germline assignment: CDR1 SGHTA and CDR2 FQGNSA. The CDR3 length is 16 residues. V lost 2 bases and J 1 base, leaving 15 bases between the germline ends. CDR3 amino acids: CASSLSHRSLSYEQYF. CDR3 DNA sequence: TGTGCCAGCAGCTTATCACATAGGAGCTTATCCTACGAGCAGTACTTC.

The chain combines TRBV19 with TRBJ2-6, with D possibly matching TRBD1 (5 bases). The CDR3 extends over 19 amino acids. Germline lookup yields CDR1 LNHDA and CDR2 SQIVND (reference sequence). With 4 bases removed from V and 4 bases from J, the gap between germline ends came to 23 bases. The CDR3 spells CASSSPQGRGLAGANVLTF. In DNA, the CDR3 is TGTGCCAGTAGTAGTCCCCAGGGAAGAGGTTTAGCCGGGGCCAACGTCCTGACTTTC.

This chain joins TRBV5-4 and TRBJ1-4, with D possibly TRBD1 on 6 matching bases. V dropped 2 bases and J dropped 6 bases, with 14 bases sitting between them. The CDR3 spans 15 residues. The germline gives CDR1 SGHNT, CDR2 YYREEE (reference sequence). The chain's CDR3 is CASSFYKQGHEKLFF. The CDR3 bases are TGTGCCAGCAGCTTTTACAAACAGGGACATGAAAAACTGTTTTTT.

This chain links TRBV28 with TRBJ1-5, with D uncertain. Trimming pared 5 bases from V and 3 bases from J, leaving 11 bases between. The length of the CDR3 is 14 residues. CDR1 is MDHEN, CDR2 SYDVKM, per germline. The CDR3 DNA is TGTGCCAGCAGTCCCAGGAGGGCCAATCAGCCCCAGCATTTT. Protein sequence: CASSPRRANQPQHF.

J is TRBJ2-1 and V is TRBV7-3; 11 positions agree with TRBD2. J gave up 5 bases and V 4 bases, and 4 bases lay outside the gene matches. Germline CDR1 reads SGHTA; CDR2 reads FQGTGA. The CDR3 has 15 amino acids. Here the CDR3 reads CASSSTSGAHNEQFF. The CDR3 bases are TGTGCCAGCAGCTCGACTAGCGGGGCCCACAATGAGCAGTTCTTC.

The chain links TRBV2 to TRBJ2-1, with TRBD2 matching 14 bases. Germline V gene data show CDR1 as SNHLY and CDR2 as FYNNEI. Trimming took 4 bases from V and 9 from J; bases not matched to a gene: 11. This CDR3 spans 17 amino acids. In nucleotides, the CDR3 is TGTGCCAGCAGTGGACCACGACTAGCGGGGGGGCTTGGTGAGCAGTTCTTC. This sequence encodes CASSGPRLAGGLGEQFF.

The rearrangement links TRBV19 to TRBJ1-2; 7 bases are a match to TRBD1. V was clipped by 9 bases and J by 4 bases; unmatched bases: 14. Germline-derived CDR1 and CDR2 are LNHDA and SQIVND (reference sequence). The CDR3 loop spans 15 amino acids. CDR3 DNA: TGTGCCAGCAGGGTTACCGTAGGGGGCAGCTATGGCTACACCTTC. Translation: CASRVTVGGSYGYTF.

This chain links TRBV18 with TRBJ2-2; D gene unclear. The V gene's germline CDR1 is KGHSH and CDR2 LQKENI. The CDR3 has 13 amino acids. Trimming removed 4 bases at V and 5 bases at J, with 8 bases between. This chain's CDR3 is CASSLLETGELFF. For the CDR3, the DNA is TGTGCCAGCTCACTCCTTGAAACCGGGGAGCTGTTTTTT.

The CDR3 loop is CASSYSAVTGQPQHF. The CDR3 DNA sequence: TGTGCCAGCAGTTATTCAGCAGTCACGGGTCAGCCCCAGCATTTT. The chain has TRBV6-5 and TRBJ1-5; D is undetermined. V lost 3 bases and J lost 6, with 15 bases in between. Germline-derived CDR1 and CDR2 are MNHEY and SVGAGI. The CDR3 consists of 15 residues.

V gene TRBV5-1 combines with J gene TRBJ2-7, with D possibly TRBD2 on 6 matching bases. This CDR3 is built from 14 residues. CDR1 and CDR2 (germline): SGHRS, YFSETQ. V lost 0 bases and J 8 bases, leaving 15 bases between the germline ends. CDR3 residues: CASSLASTGVKQYF. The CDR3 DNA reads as TGCGCCAGCAGCTTGGCCAGTACGGGGGTGAAGCAGTACTTC.

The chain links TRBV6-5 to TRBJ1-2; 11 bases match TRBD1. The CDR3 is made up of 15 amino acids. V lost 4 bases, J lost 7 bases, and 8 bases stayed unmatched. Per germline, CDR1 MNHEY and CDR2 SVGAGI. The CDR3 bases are TGTGCCAGCAGTTCGGGACAGGGGGACTTCGGTGGCTACACCTTC. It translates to CASSSGQGDFGGYTF.

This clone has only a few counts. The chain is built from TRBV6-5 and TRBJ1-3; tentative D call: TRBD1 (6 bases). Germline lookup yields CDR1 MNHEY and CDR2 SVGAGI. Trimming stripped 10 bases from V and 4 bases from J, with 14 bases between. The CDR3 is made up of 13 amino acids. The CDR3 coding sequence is TGTGCCACCGCCACAGGGATAGGAAACACCATATATTTT. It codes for CATATGIGNTIYF.